The 2 T cell receptor beta chains below all came from one sample that was sequenced in a study of blood T cell repertoires in COVID-19. Sequencing used immunoSEQ multiplex PCR; TCRdb keeps in-frame clones, though not all of them. In the table there are 270,000 or so clones, 75% to 90% of which are singletons. The sample was PBMCs or T cells enriched from blood (not recorded which). Receptor source: a woman aged 25-40 years with acute COVID-19.

This chain joins TRBV5-1 and TRBJ2-2, with a possible D match to TRBD2 (5 bases). CDR3 length: 15 amino acids. Trimming shortened V by 1 base and J by 1 base, and 8 bases separated the two germline ends. Germline V gene sequence: CDR1 SGHRS, CDR2 YFSETQ. DNA for the CDR3: TGCGCCAGCAGCTTGTTGAGCGGGAACACCGGGGAGCTGTTTTTT. It yields the protein CASSLLSGNTGELFF.

In the case of this clone: The identical CDR3 is also encoded by other nucleotide sequences in the sample. The V gene is TRBV9, the J gene TRBJ1-3, with D unresolved. CDR1 is SGDLS and CDR2 is YYNGEE in the germline V gene. Trimming removed 0 bases at V and 0 bases at J, with 7 bases between. This CDR3 contains 15 residues. The CDR3 sequence is CASSVVGSSGNTIYF. In DNA form, the CDR3 reads TGTGCCAGCAGCGTAGTTGGGAGCTCTGGAAACACCATATATTTT.